This record concerns one T cell receptor beta chain sequence. Its antigen remains unknown. The study ran its PCR with 60 Vbeta and 13 Jbeta primers. Per the study methods: Per a later analysis, the number of unique TCR beta chains was roughly 87 million, of which around 10 million were shared. Clones were sequenced by immunoSEQ multiplex PCR, and TCRdb holds only the in-frame ones, with some missing. The V and J calls and clone size were taken over from that table, and D and trimming were inferred from the DNA. The sample yields around 130,000 clones, of which the top ten take up roughly 1.6%. Nominally healthy donors provided the samples, though records likely missed some immune exposures. These data belong to a study of cytomegalovirus exposure and HLA in healthy donors. As for the study in general: Earlier, 150 million to 200 million T cells were analyzed, and 117 million unique TCR beta sequences were found among them.

V lost 5 bases to trimming and J lost 3 bases; unmatched junction nucleotides: 4. This CDR3 contains 15 residues. In germline, CDR1 is MDHEN, CDR2 SYDVKM. Study results and caveats: What TCR beta sequences reportedly achieved was accurate prediction of HLA-A and HLA-B alleles in most subjects.

This chain connects TRBV28 to TRBJ1-5; 10 bases agree with TRBD1. Sample: PBMCs. This TCR was recovered from a woman in her 40s in good health and CMV-seronegative. CDR3: CASSKTGGYNQPQHF. The CDR3 bases are TGTGCCAGCAGTAAGACAGGGGGCTACAATCAGCCCCAGCATTTT.